This T cell receptor beta chain was profiled in a study of cytomegalovirus exposure and HLA in healthy donors. Study-wide results and limits: Earlier analysis yielded a pattern in which most TCR beta V segments were productive about 87% or about 30% of the time. TCR beta V- and J-gene trimming was later associated with a missense DCLRE1C variant. In a later analysis, CMV-associated beta chains were mostly HLA-associated, it appeared.

A multiplex PCR was run with 60 Vbeta primers and 13 Jbeta primers. Methods used by the authors: A later analysis tallied about 80 million unique TCR beta chains, around 11 million of them shared. Repertoires were generated with immunoSEQ multiplex PCR, while TCRdb's copy carries only in-frame clones and drops some. For V, J and clone size, that table is used; D and trimming come from the DNA. The sample has about 150,000 clones; the top ten hold around 1.5%. Regarding this clone: The target antigen is unknown.

From germline, CDR1 is SNHLY and CDR2 FYNNEI. Trimming removed 6 bases from V and 2 bases from J; junction bases left unmatched: 9. The CDR3 contains 16 residues. The sequence derives from a woman between 50 and 59 years old in good health and CMV-seronegative. Specimen: PBMCs. The chain has TRBV2 and TRBJ2-2; 7 bases agree with TRBD1. The CDR3 reads CASRTRGGFNTGELFF. Here the CDR3 DNA reads TGTGCCAGCAGGACGAGAGGGGGCTTTAACACCGGGGAGCTGTTTTTT.